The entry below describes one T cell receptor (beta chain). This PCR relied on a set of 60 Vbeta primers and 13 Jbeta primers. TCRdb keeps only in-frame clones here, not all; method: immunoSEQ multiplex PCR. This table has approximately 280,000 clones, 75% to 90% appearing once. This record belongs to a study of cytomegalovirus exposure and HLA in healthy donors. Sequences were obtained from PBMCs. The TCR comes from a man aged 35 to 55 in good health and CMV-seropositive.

The CDR3 region is CSVETANEQFF. The CDR3 coding sequence is TGCAGCGTTGAGACAGCTAATGAGCAGTTCTTC. J is TRBJ2-1 and V is TRBV29-1, with D perhaps TRBD1 (5 bases). The CDR3 sequence is 11 residues long. CDR1 is SQVTM, CDR2 ANQGSEA, per germline. Between the trimmed V and J ends, which lost 3 bases and 7 bases, there was a span of 7 bases.